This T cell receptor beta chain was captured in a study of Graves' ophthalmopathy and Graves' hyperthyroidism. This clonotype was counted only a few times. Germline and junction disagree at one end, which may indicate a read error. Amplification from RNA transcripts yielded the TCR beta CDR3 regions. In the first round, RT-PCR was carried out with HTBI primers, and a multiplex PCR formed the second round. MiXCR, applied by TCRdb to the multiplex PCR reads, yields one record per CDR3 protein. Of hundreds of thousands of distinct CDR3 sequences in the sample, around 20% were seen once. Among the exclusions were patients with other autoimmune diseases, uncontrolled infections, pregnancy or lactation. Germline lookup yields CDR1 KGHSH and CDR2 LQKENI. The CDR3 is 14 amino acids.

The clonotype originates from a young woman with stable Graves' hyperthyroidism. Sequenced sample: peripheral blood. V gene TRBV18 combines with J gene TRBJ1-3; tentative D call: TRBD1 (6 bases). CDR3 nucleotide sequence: TGTGCCAACTCACCGTACAGGGAAGGAAACACCATATATTTT. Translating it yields CANSPYREGNTIYF. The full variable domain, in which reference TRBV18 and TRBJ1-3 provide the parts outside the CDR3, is NAGVMQNPRHLVRRRGQEARLRCSPMKGHSHVYWYRQLPEEGLKFMVYLQKENIIDESGMPKERFSAEFPKEGPSILRIQQVVRGDSAAYFCANSPYREGNTIYFGEGSWLTVV.